The 4 T cell receptor beta chains below were found in one sample sequenced in a study of PD-L1 blockade in urothelial cancer. Profiled with immunoSEQ multiplex PCR; TCRdb holds only in-frame clones, not every one. This sample has roughly 100,000 clones, with 75% to 90% found just once. Time point given: peripheral blood 6 weeks after treatment start. Specimen: PBMCs, collected around atezolizumab (anti-PD-L1) treatment. The receptors were gathered from a man between 65 and 85 years old with urothelial cancer.

This clone was picked up one time. The chain couples TRBV6-1 to TRBJ1-2; perhaps TRBD1 as D (6 bases). Germline V gives CDR1 MNHNS, CDR2 SASEGT. The CDR3 spans 15 residues. V lost 7 bases and J lost 4, with 19 bases in between. This CDR3 reads CASKTGLGESYGYTF. CDR3 DNA: TGTGCCAGCAAAACAGGGTTAGGGGAAAGCTATGGCTACACCTTC.

V is TRBV5-1 and J is TRBJ1-1; D perhaps matches TRBD1 (5 bases). This CDR3 is built from 12 residues. The germline V gene has CDR1 SGHRS and CDR2 YFSETQ. The V gene lost 5 bases and the J gene lost 7 bases, with 12 bases spanning the gap. CDR3 bases: TGCGCCAGCAGTTCCCAGGGCGATGAAGCTTTCTTT. This encodes CASSSQGDEAFF.

This clone was detected a few times. The V and J genes are TRBV11-3 and TRBJ2-1, with D perhaps TRBD1 (5 bases). There are 13 residues in the CDR3. V dropped 1 base and J dropped 8 bases, with 9 bases sitting between them. From germline, CDR1 is SGHNT and CDR2 YENEEA. The CDR3 sequence is CASSLVGVDEQFF. CDR3 sequence (DNA): TGTGCCAGCAGCTTAGTAGGGGTGGATGAGCAGTTCTTC.

This clone appeared a few times. The V gene is TRBV10-3, the J gene TRBJ2-1; 12 bases line up with TRBD2. Germline CDR1 ENHRY, CDR2 SYGVKD. Unmatched junction bases numbered 4, after V lost 10 bases and J lost 6 bases. The CDR3 is made up of 13 amino acids. The CDR3 protein is CASLAGGSNEQFF. Here the CDR3 DNA reads TGTGCCAGCCTAGCGGGGGGGTCCAATGAGCAGTTCTTC.